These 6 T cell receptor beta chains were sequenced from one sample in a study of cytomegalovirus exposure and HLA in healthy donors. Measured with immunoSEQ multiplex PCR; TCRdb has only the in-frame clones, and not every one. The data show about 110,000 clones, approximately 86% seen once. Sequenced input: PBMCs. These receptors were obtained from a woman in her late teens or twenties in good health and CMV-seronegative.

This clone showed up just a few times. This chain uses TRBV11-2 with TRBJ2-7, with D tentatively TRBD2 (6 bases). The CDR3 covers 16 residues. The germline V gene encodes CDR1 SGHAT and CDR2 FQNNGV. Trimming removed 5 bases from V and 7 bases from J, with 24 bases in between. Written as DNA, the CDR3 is TGTGCCAGCAGCCCCCACGGGGACCCCGGGAGTCGGGAGCAGTACTTC. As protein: CASSPHGDPGSREQYF.

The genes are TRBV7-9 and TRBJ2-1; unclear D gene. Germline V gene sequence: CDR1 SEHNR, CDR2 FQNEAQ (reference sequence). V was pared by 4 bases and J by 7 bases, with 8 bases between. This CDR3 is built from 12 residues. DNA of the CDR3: TGTGCCAGCAGCTCTACGGTGAATGAGCAGTTCTTC. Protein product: CASSSTVNEQFF.

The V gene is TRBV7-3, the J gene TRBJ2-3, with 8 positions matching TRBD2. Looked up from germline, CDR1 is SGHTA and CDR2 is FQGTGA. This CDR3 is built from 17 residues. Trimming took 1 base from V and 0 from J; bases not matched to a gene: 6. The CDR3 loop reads CASSLRTSGASTDTQYF. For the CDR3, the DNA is TGTGCCAGCAGCTTAAGAACTAGCGGTGCTAGCACAGATACGCAGTATTTT. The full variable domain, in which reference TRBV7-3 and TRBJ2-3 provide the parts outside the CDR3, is GAGVSQTPSNKVTEKGKYVELRCDPISGHTALYWYRQSLGQGPEFLIYFQGTGAADDSGLPNDRFFAVRPEGSVSTLKIQRTERGDSAVYLCASSLRTSGASTDTQYFGPGTRLTVL.

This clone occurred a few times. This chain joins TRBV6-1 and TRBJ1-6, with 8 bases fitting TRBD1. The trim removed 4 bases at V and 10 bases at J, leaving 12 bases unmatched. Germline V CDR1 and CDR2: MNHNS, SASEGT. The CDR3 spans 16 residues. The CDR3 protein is CASSGDRGDGLSPLHF. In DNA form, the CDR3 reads TGTGCCAGCAGTGGAGACAGGGGAGATGGACTCTCACCCCTCCACTTT.

The CDR3 DNA follows: TGTGCCATCAGTGCCCTGACTAGCGGGGGCAGGGACGAGCAGTACTTC. It translates to CAISALTSGGRDEQYF. This chain links TRBV10-3 with TRBJ2-7, with TRBD2 matching over 12 bases. This CDR3 has 16 residues. The V and J ends lost 4 bases and 5 bases, in that order; junction bases with no gene match: 9. CDR1 and CDR2 (germline): ENHRY, SYGVKD.

In DNA, the CDR3 is TGTGCCAGTAGTATAGATGAGGGACTAGCGGGGCGGGTTTATGAGCAGTTCTTC. Translation gives CASSIDEGLAGRVYEQFF. V and J are TRBV19 and TRBJ2-1; the match to TRBD2 covers 13 bases. The CDR3 sequence is 18 residues long. The J segment lost 8 bases and the V segment lost 0 bases, leaving 10 bases of the junction unmatched. Germline loops: CDR1 LNHDA, CDR2 SQIVND (reference sequence). The whole variable domain, remainder taken from reference TRBV19 and TRBJ2-1, is DGGITQSPKYLFRKEGQNVTLSCEQNLNHDAMYWYRQDPGQGLRLIYYSQIVNDFQKGDIAEGYSVSREKKESFPLTVTSAQKNPTAFYLCASSIDEGLAGRVYEQFFGPGTRLTVL.